This T cell receptor beta chain came from a study of human T cells and chemical hapten exposure. As for time point: patch test 1, 2 weeks after DPC sensitization. The treatment was: therapeutic diphenylcyclopropenone sensitization with weekly scalp DPC. MiXCR, applied by TCRdb to the RACE reads, yields one record per CDR3 protein. Of under 150,000 distinct CDR3 sequences listed, 12% were seen once; the top ten hold roughly 1.5%. Findings and limits, study-wide: Relative to control repertoires, expanded TCRs gave rise to significantly more large CDR3 similarity clusters.

The sample holds many counts of this clonotype. Its antigen is as yet unknown. Per germline, CDR1 MDHEN and CDR2 SYDVKM. The CDR3 totals 12 residues. The V gene end was trimmed by 6 bases and the J gene end by 9 bases; junction bases not matched to a gene: 4. This chain uses TRBV28 with TRBJ2-3; 9 nucleotides match TRBD2. The clonotype originates from a woman in her 50s with alopecia areata. Some clones in this sample may be carry-over from other donors' samples. The sample here was whole blood, taken in connection with sensitization to the hapten diphenylcyclopropenone (DPC). The CDR3 is CASRTSGRTQYF. The CDR3 bases are TGTGCCAGCAGAACGAGCGGGAGGACGCAGTATTTT.